Following are 22 T cell receptor beta chains from one sample sequenced in a study of cytomegalovirus exposure and HLA in healthy donors. The table came from immunoSEQ multiplex PCR; TCRdb's copy has only in-frame clones and leaves some out. The table includes tens of thousands of clones, around 81% detected once. The specimen sequenced was PBMCs. All receptors come from a man younger than 40 in good health and CMV-seronegative.

The V and J genes are TRBV2 and TRBJ2-1; TRBD2 is a possible D gene (6 bases). CDR1 is SNHLY and CDR2 is FYNNEI in the germline V gene. CDR3 length: 14 residues. V gave up 6 bases and J gave up 4 bases, with 13 bases separating them. CDR3 residues: CASSLATIYNEQFF. The CDR3 nucleotides read TGTGCCAGCAGCCTAGCGACCATTTACAATGAGCAGTTCTTC.

The sample holds one count of this clone. V is TRBV4-3 and J is TRBJ2-1; 12 nucleotides agree with TRBD2. Germline V gene data show CDR1 as LGHNA and CDR2 as YSLEER. Trimming removed 0 bases from V and 8 bases from J; junction bases left unmatched: 5. The CDR3 length is 16 residues. CDR3 loop: CASSQEASGRVYEQFF. DNA for the CDR3: TGCGCCAGCAGCCAAGAGGCTAGCGGGAGGGTCTATGAGCAGTTCTTC.

The J gene is TRBJ2-1, the V gene TRBV10-3; maybe TRBD2 (5 bases). The germline gives CDR1 ENHRY, CDR2 SYGVKD. V lost 3 bases and J 1 base, leaving 16 bases between the germline ends. The CDR3 is 17 amino acids. CDR3 residues: CAISESGPRASYNEQFF. CDR3 DNA: TGTGCCATCAGTGAAAGCGGACCACGGGCATCCTACAATGAGCAGTTCTTC.

The genes are TRBV5-4 and TRBJ1-2; 9 positions match TRBD1. V dropped 4 bases and J dropped 4; count of bases not matched to a gene: 5. The CDR3 is 14 amino acids. The V gene's germline CDR1 is SGHNT and CDR2 YYREEE (reference sequence). The CDR3 loop is CASSGQGFGYGYTF. CDR3 nucleotide sequence: TGTGCCAGCAGCGGACAGGGGTTTGGCTATGGCTACACCTTC. The full variable domain, with the rest looked up from reference TRBV5-4 and TRBJ1-2, is ETGVTQSPTHLIKTRGQQVTLRCSSQSGHNTVSWYQQALGQGPQFIFQYYREEENGRGNFPPRFSGLQFPNYSSELNVNALELDDSALYLCASSGQGFGYGYTFGSGTRLTVV.

J is TRBJ2-3 and V is TRBV28; no clear D gene. The CDR3 spans 12 residues. Germline loops: CDR1 MDHEN, CDR2 SYDVKM. V was trimmed by 7 bases and J by 0 bases, leaving 5 bases between them. The CDR3 DNA sequence: TGTGCCAGCACCACTAGCACAGATACGCAGTATTTT. Amino acid sequence: CASTTSTDTQYF.

This rearrangement joins TRBV7-9 to TRBJ2-3, with 9 bases lining up with TRBD2. The V and J ends lost 0 bases and 3 bases, in that order; junction bases with no gene match: 7. The CDR3 sequence is 17 residues long. Germline values: CDR1 SEHNR, CDR2 FQNEAQ (reference sequence). The CDR3 nucleotides read TGTGCCAGCAGCTTAGCTCGGACTCTAGCGGGGACAGATACGCAGTATTTT. Protein sequence: CASSLARTLAGTDTQYF.

The rearrangement uses TRBV10-3 and TRBJ2-6; 10 nucleotides match TRBD1. The V and J ends lost 2 bases and 5 bases, in that order; junction bases with no gene match: 12. In germline, CDR1 is ENHRY, CDR2 SYGVKD. This CDR3 has 19 residues. The CDR3 DNA reads TGTGCCATCAGTGAGCCGGCCGGGACAGGGGCTCCTAGGGCCAACGTCCTGACTTTC. Translating gives CAISEPAGTGAPRANVLTF.

The CDR3 DNA follows: TGTGCCAGCAGGCCAGCCAACGACAGGGACACTGAAGCTTTCTTT. It is translated as CASRPANDRDTEAFF. The chain is built from TRBV5-4 and TRBJ1-1; 7 nucleotides match TRBD1. CDR1 and CDR2 (germline): SGHNT, YYREEE (reference sequence). V dropped 5 bases and J dropped 3; count of bases not matched to a gene: 10. This CDR3 region has 15 residues.

The chain recombines TRBV7-6 with TRBJ2-5; D is undetermined. V lost 5 bases and J 2 bases, leaving 9 bases between the germline ends. The CDR3 consists of 13 residues. Germline values: CDR1 SGHVS, CDR2 FNYEAQ. The CDR3 DNA reads TGTGCCAGCAGCATAGTACAGCAAGAGACCCAGTACTTC. Translation gives CASSIVQQETQYF.

This clone was detected only a few times. V gene TRBV7-2 combines with J gene TRBJ1-2, with 8 bases aligning to TRBD1. The CDR3 contains 13 residues. Unmatched junction bases numbered 4, after V lost 6 bases and J lost 4 bases. Germline CDR1 is SGHTA and CDR2 is FQGNSA. The CDR3 DNA reads TGTGCCAGCAGACTACAGGGGGTCTATGGCTACACCTTC. It translates to CASRLQGVYGYTF.

The chain has TRBV2 and TRBJ2-7, with 10 bases matching TRBD2. With 1 base clipped from V and 3 bases from J, the junction kept 3 bases outside the gene matches. This CDR3 is 15 amino acids long. Germline V gene lookup returns CDR1 SNHLY and CDR2 FYNNEI. CDR3 sequence (DNA): TGTGCCAGCAGTGAAGTTGCTAGCGGGGGCTACGAGCAGTACTTC. It is translated as CASSEVASGGYEQYF.

This chain joins TRBV6-5 and TRBJ2-3; D is undetermined. Trimming took off 2 bases at V and 2 bases at J, with 8 bases between the two ends. The germline V gene has CDR1 MNHEY and CDR2 SVGAGI. The CDR3 length is 14 residues. The CDR3 spells CASSYLTTTDTQYF. DNA for the CDR3: TGTGCCAGCAGTTACCTTACAACCACAGATACGCAGTATTTT.

The rearrangement links TRBV7-2 to TRBJ2-3; a weak D match, TRBD2 (5 bases). CDR3 length equals 14 residues. CDR1 and CDR2 from the germline V gene are SGHTA and FQGNSA. Trimming took off 3 bases at V and 2 bases at J, with 9 bases between the two ends. In DNA form, the CDR3 reads TGTGCCAGCAGCTTGGACGGGAACACAGATACGCAGTATTTT. Translation: CASSLDGNTDTQYF.

The J gene is TRBJ2-1, the V gene TRBV13; 11 bases are a match to TRBD2. CDR3 length: 15 amino acids. V lost 1 base to trimming and J lost 7 bases; unmatched junction nucleotides: 3. Germline values: CDR1 PRHDT, CDR2 FYEKMQ (reference sequence). The CDR3 loop is CASSLASGGRNEQFF. The CDR3 DNA sequence: TGTGCCAGCAGCTTAGCTAGCGGGGGGCGGAATGAGCAGTTCTTC.

The gene calls are TRBV5-6 and TRBJ2-2, with D possibly being TRBD1 (5 bases). This CDR3 has 17 residues. In germline, CDR1 is SGHDT, CDR2 YYEEEE. V was pared by 0 bases and J by 2 bases, with 14 bases between. CDR3 DNA: TGTGCCAGCAGCTTGGTTTCTCGGACACGAAACACCGGGGAGCTGTTTTTT. Its translation: CASSLVSRTRNTGELFF.

The rearrangement uses TRBV11-2 and TRBJ1-4; D gene unclear. Trimming stripped 5 bases from V and 8 bases from J, with 3 bases between. Germline CDR1 is SGHAT and CDR2 is FQNNGV. The CDR3 runs 10 residues. CDR3 in DNA: TGTGCCAGCAGCGGCGAAAAACTGTTTTTT. Translation gives CASSGEKLFF.

V usage is TRBV4-3 and J usage is TRBJ2-6, with D tentatively TRBD2 (5 bases). Germline values: CDR1 LGHNA, CDR2 YSLEER. The germline V and J ends were trimmed by 0 bases and 4 bases, with 10 bases remaining between them. The CDR3 loop spans 16 amino acids. CDR3 in amino acids: CASSQDAPGGANVLTF. The DNA for the CDR3 is TGCGCCAGCAGCCAAGATGCCCCGGGGGGGGCCAACGTCCTGACTTTC.

The chain is built from TRBV9 and TRBJ2-1, with 8 bases lining up with TRBD2. V lost 0 bases, J lost 1 base, and 9 bases stayed unmatched. The CDR3 totals 18 residues. Per germline, CDR1 SGDLS and CDR2 YYNGEE. The CDR3 loop reads CASSVGDGGARSYNEQFF. CDR3 in DNA: TGTGCCAGCAGCGTAGGCGACGGGGGGGCGAGGTCCTACAATGAGCAGTTCTTC.

V is TRBV27 and J is TRBJ2-7, with D perhaps being TRBD1 or TRBD2 (6 bases each). Germline CDR1 reads MNHEY; CDR2 reads SMNVEV (reference sequence). Trimming left V 0 bases short and J 7 bases short, with 10 bases between. The CDR3 has 13 amino acids. The CDR3 spells CASSLSRGREQYV. The CDR3 coding sequence is TGTGCCAGCAGTTTATCACGGGGGCGGGAGCAGTACGTC.

This clone appeared a single time. V is TRBV5-1 and J is TRBJ2-2; D might be TRBD2 (6 bases). There are 16 residues in the CDR3. CDR1 and CDR2 (germline): SGHRS, YFSETQ. V was clipped by 0 bases and J by 7 bases, with 16 bases between them. CDR3 residues: CASSLEAGRLGGELFF. CDR3 in DNA: TGCGCCAGCAGCTTGGAAGCGGGTAGACTCGGCGGGGAGCTGTTTTTT.

This clone was seen a single time. The chain combines TRBV19 with TRBJ1-2; TRBD1 is a possible D gene (5 bases). The V gene's germline CDR1 is LNHDA and CDR2 SQIVND (reference sequence). This CDR3 is 15 amino acids long. The V end was cut by 3 bases, the J end by 1 base, with 12 bases between. In DNA, the CDR3 is TGTGCCAGTAGTATCGCAGGGCTCTATAACTATGGCTACACCTTC. This encodes CASSIAGLYNYGYTF.

About this clone: The germline gene is not matched at one end of the junction; a read error may be the cause. The chain employs TRBV6-1 and TRBJ2-1; 7 bases line up with TRBD1. Germline assignment: CDR1 MNHNS and CDR2 SASEGT. This CDR3 spans 15 amino acids. CDR3 DNA: TGTGCCAGCAGTGAGCAGGGGTATCAAAGGACAGGTACGATCTTC. It specifies CASSEQGYQRTGTIF.